The 25 T cell receptor beta chains below were found in one sample sequenced in a study of blood T cell repertoires in COVID-19. Using immunoSEQ multiplex PCR, the repertoire was profiled, and TCRdb retains in-frame clones only, with some absent. The profile covers about 300,000 clones, with roughly 87% appearing a single time and 10% to 15% taken by the ten largest. The sample taken for sequencing was peripheral blood. Receptors were obtained from a human donor in a cohort sampled during active COVID-19.

V usage is TRBV5-1 and J usage is TRBJ1-2; D possibly corresponds to TRBD1 (6 bases). Trimming removed 3 bases at V and 6 bases at J, with 18 bases between. CDR3 length: 15 residues. Germline CDR1 is SGHRS and CDR2 is YFSETQ. The chain's CDR3 is CASSSSVPSGDGYTF. The CDR3 bases are TGCGCCAGCAGCTCTTCGGTGCCCTCAGGGGATGGCTACACCTTC.

This chain links TRBV27 with TRBJ2-7; 8 nucleotides match TRBD1. With V trimmed by 3 bases and J by 3 bases, 13 bases remained unmatched. Germline values: CDR1 MNHEY, CDR2 SMNVEV (reference sequence). This CDR3 is built from 17 residues. Written as DNA, the CDR3 is TGTGCCAGCAGTTTTCGGGCCAACCGACAGGGGAACTACGAGCAGTACTTC. It encodes CASSFRANRQGNYEQYF.

The chain couples TRBV11-3 to TRBJ1-1; 8 nucleotides line up with TRBD1. The CDR3 consists of 16 residues. Trimming removed 3 bases from V and 0 bases from J; junction bases left unmatched: 6. CDR1 is SGHNT, CDR2 YENEEA, per germline. The CDR3 here is CASSFGQGTLNTEAFF. CDR3 DNA: TGTGCCAGCAGCTTTGGACAGGGAACCCTGAACACTGAAGCTTTCTTT. The full variable domain, its missing parts supplied by reference TRBV11-3 and TRBJ1-1, is EAGVVQSPRYKIIEKKQPVAFWCNPISGHNTLYWYLQNLGQGPELLIRYENEEAVDDSQLPKDRFSAERLKGVDSTLKIQPAELGDSAVYLCASSFGQGTLNTEAFFGQGTRLTVV.

This clone has a single count. The J gene is TRBJ1-4, the V gene TRBV5-5; 8 bases align to TRBD1. Trimming took 4 bases from V and 8 from J; bases not matched to a gene: 7. Germline V gene sequence: CDR1 SGHKS, CDR2 YYEKEE (reference sequence). This CDR3 is 14 amino acids long. The DNA of the CDR3 is TGTGCCAGCAGCGCGGGACAGGTCGCCGAAAAACTGTTTTTT. Protein product: CASSAGQVAEKLFF.

The chain joins TRBV21-1 to TRBJ2-7; the table's TRBD1 call for D was not verified on the DNA. TRBV21-1 is classified as a pseudogene. The CDR3 has 16 amino acids. The CDR3 DNA reads as TGTGCCAGCAGCATTTACAGGGTGAGGTTCTCCTACGAGCAGTACTTC. Its protein product is CASSIYRVRFSYEQYF.

The chain combines TRBV5-1 with TRBJ2-3, with D possibly TRBD2 on 6 matching bases. The V end was cut by 3 bases, the J end by 0 bases, with 11 bases between. Germline lookup yields CDR1 SGHRS and CDR2 YFSETQ. This CDR3 comprises 15 residues. CDR3 nucleotides: TGCGCCAGCAGCTCCCAGCGGGCAAGCACAGATACGCAGTATTTT. It translates to CASSSQRASTDTQYF.

In its sample, this clone was seen once. This rearrangement joins TRBV7-2 to TRBJ2-1; 11 positions agree with TRBD2. After removal of 2 bases from V and 8 bases from J, the junction contained 2 bases not matched to a gene. CDR1 SGHTA and CDR2 FQGNSA come from the germline V gene. The CDR3 spans 14 residues. CDR3 DNA sequence: TGTGCCAGCAGCTTAAGACTAGCGGGATATGAGCAGTTCTTC. It encodes CASSLRLAGYEQFF.

This clone was seen a single time. The chain carries TRBV7-2 and TRBJ1-2; D may be TRBD1 (5 bases). The CDR3 is 15 amino acids. Trimming took 2 bases from V and 4 from J, leaving 14 bases between them. Germline V gives CDR1 SGHTA, CDR2 FQGNSA. The CDR3: CASSLTANGGYGYTF. The CDR3 region has the DNA TGTGCCAGCAGCTTAACGGCCAACGGGGGCTATGGCTACACCTTC.

This chain uses TRBV3-1 (or the pseudogene TRBV3-2) with TRBJ1-1; D possibly corresponds to TRBD1 (5 bases). The ends were cut back, 5 bases at V and 6 bases at J, with 19 bases in the middle. The CDR3 has 15 residues. Germline V CDR1 and CDR2: LGHDT, YNNKEL (reference sequence). The CDR3 bases are TGTGCCAGCAGCTCAACCGGGGCCCGGGAGGCTGAAGCTTTCTTT. This encodes CASSSTGAREAEAFF.

The CDR3 DNA follows: TGTGCCAGCAGCAAAGATGAGAGGCACAACTATGGCTACACCTTC. Translated: CASSKDERHNYGYTF. The genes are TRBV21-1 and TRBJ1-2. TRBV21-1 is tagged as a pseudogene. CDR3 length: 15 residues.

The chain combines TRBV6-5 with TRBJ1-6; tentative D call: TRBD1 (5 bases). Germline CDR1 MNHEY, CDR2 SVGAGI. V was shortened by 6 bases and J by 9 bases, with 9 bases between the two germline ends. This CDR3 comprises 12 residues. CDR3 coding DNA: TGTGCCAGCAGGACCACAGGTTCACCCCTCCACTTT. Its translation: CASRTTGSPLHF.

The V gene is TRBV18, the J gene TRBJ2-2; D unresolved. The CDR3 contains 12 residues. V lost 6 bases and J 7 bases, leaving 9 bases between the germline ends. Germline-derived CDR1 and CDR2 are KGHSH and LQKENI. The CDR3 here is CASSTSGGELFF. In DNA form, the CDR3 reads TGTGCCAGCTCTACCAGTGGCGGGGAGCTGTTTTTT.

The gene calls are TRBV29-1 and TRBJ2-1, with TRBD1 identical over 8 bases. The CDR3 spans 18 residues. Per germline, CDR1 SQVTM and CDR2 ANQGSEA. Unmatched junction bases numbered 15, after V lost 0 bases and J lost 5 bases. This CDR3 is CSVEDLGTGTGLDNEQFF. The CDR3 nucleotides read TGCAGCGTTGAAGATCTTGGAACCGGGACAGGACTCGACAATGAGCAGTTCTTC.

The V gene is TRBV7-2, the J gene TRBJ1-2; D gene ambiguous. The germline V gene encodes CDR1 SGHTA and CDR2 FQGNSA. This CDR3 has 15 amino acids. V was cut by 3 bases and J by 3 bases, with 14 bases left in between. The CDR3 loop is CASSFNEGAYYGYTF. The CDR3 region has the DNA TGTGCCAGCAGCTTTAACGAGGGAGCCTACTATGGCTACACCTTC.

This clone was recorded only once. This chain joins TRBV21-1 and TRBJ2-1; whether TRBD2, the table's D call, matches the DNA was not checked. TRBV21-1 is a listed pseudogene. The CDR3 sequence is 17 residues long. In DNA, the CDR3 is TGTGCCAGCAGCAACACCATGTGGCCGACTAGAGGCAATGAGCAGTTCTTC. Translated: CASSNTMWPTRGNEQFF.

This chain joins TRBV5-6 and TRBJ1-5, with D uncertain. The CDR3 contains 16 residues. The V end lost 4 bases, the J end lost 0 bases, and 14 bases lay between the germline ends. CDR1 SGHDT and CDR2 YYEEEE come from the germline V gene. The CDR3 DNA sequence: TGTGCCAGCAGCCGAAGGAGCGATGATAGCAATCAGCCCCAGCATTTT. The encoded protein is CASSRRSDDSNQPQHF.

This clone was observed a handful of times. V is TRBV19 and J is TRBJ2-7; 7 bases are shared with TRBD1. CDR3 length: 17 residues. Germline V gene sequence: CDR1 LNHDA, CDR2 SQIVND (reference sequence). Trimming cost V 5 bases and J 7 bases; bases outside gene matches: 20. This CDR3 is CASSPDEGGFGIGEQYF. The CDR3 DNA sequence: TGTGCCAGTAGTCCCGATGAAGGGGGCTTTGGGATTGGGGAGCAGTACTTC.

J is TRBJ1-1 and V is TRBV3-1 (or the pseudogene TRBV3-2); D gene ambiguous. The V end was cut by 4 bases, the J end by 5 bases, with 8 bases between. The CDR3 consists of 12 residues. Germline values: CDR1 LGHDT, CDR2 YNNKEL (reference sequence). CDR3 DNA: TGTGCCAGCAGCCCCGGGGAAACTGAAGCTTTCTTT. Translating gives CASSPGETEAFF.

This clone came up a few times. The gene calls are TRBV28 and TRBJ1-5; D unresolved. Germline CDR1 and CDR2: MDHEN and SYDVKM. CDR3 length equals 14 residues. The V and J ends lost 2 bases and 7 bases respectively, with 12 bases between them. The CDR3 sequence is CASSLRHGEQPQHF. In DNA form, the CDR3 reads TGTGCCAGCAGTTTACGACACGGCGAGCAGCCCCAGCATTTT.

The rearrangement joins TRBV5-1 to TRBJ2-1; 9 bases agree with TRBD2. Germline values: CDR1 SGHRS, CDR2 YFSETQ. The junction had 13 bases not matched to a gene; V was cut back by 3 bases and J by 9 bases. The length of the CDR3 is 16 residues. This CDR3 reads CASSWTPAGGPGEQFF. In nucleotides, the CDR3 is TGCGCCAGCAGCTGGACACCTGCGGGAGGGCCGGGTGAGCAGTTCTTC. The variable domain in full, with the rest retrieved from reference TRBV5-1 and TRBJ2-1, is KAGVTQTPRYLIKTRGQQVTLSCSPISGHRSVSWYQQTPGQGLQFLFEYFSETQRNKGNFPGRFSGRQFSNSRSEMNVSTLELGDSALYLCASSWTPAGGPGEQFFGPGTRLTVL.

The CDR3 sequence is CASSYLGQVNTEAFF. The DNA for the CDR3 is TGTGCCAGCAGTTACTTGGGCCAGGTGAACACTGAAGCTTTCTTT. The chain joins TRBV6-5 to TRBJ1-1; D unresolved. This CDR3 comprises 15 residues. Germline loops: CDR1 MNHEY, CDR2 SVGAGI. V lost 1 base and J 0 bases, leaving 9 bases between the germline ends.

This clone was observed a single time. V usage is TRBV11-3 and J usage is TRBJ2-3; 9 positions match TRBD1. V trimming: 3 bases; J trimming: 4 bases; junction bases outside the gene matches: 8. Germline assignment: CDR1 SGHNT and CDR2 YENEEA. The CDR3 contains 16 residues. The CDR3 loop is CASSLAGTGRSDTQYF. CDR3 sequence (DNA): TGTGCCAGCAGCTTGGCCGGGACAGGGAGATCAGATACGCAGTATTTT.

In this sample, this clone turned up a few times. The rearrangement joins TRBV21-1 to TRBJ1-1; TRBD1, the table's D call, was not compared with the DNA. TRBV21-1 is marked as a pseudogene. There are 12 residues in the CDR3. The CDR3 nucleotides read TGTGCCAGCAGCAACTTACAGGGATACGCTTTCTTT. This sequence encodes CASSNLQGYAFF.

The chain carries TRBV10-3 and TRBJ2-5, with D perhaps matching TRBD2 (5 bases). Deletions cut 11 bases from V and 3 bases from J, with 19 bases between. From germline, CDR1 is ENHRY and CDR2 SYGVKD. This CDR3 has 14 residues. The CDR3 DNA reads as TGTGCCTCAAGTGAGGTGACTACTAAAGAGACCCAGTACTTC. It encodes CASSEVTTKETQYF.

The V and J genes are TRBV27 and TRBJ2-2; D is perhaps TRBD1 (6 bases). V lost 8 bases, J lost 4 bases, and 17 bases lay in between. The length of the CDR3 is 15 residues. Germline lookup yields CDR1 MNHEY and CDR2 SMNVEV (reference sequence). As DNA, the CDR3 is TGTGCCAGCGCTCTCGACAGGCAAATCACCGGGGAGCTGTTTTTT. Its translation: CASALDRQITGELFF.